One sample yielded the 23 T cell receptor beta chains listed below, sequenced in a study of blood T cell repertoires in COVID-19. Clones were sequenced by immunoSEQ multiplex PCR, and TCRdb holds only the in-frame ones, with some missing. The sample carries roughly 200,000 clones, less than 85% recorded once. Sequenced material: PBMCs or T cells enriched from blood (not recorded which). These receptors all come from a man in his forties who had recovered from COVID-19.

This chain links TRBV10-3 with TRBJ1-3; D call uncertain. There are 12 residues in the CDR3. Trimming stripped 10 bases from V and 0 bases from J, with 7 bases between. Germline V CDR1 and CDR2: ENHRY, SYGVKD. The CDR3 DNA reads as TGTGCCACCGAGAACTCTGGAAACACCATATATTTT. This gives the protein CATENSGNTIYF.

The CDR3: CASSLQDQPQHF. The DNA of the CDR3 is TGTGCCAGCAGTTTACAGGATCAGCCCCAGCATTTT. This sequence joins TRBV12-3 or TRBV12-4 and TRBJ1-5; no firm D call. The length of the CDR3 is 12 residues. The V end was cut by 2 bases, the J end by 5 bases, with 4 bases between.

V gene TRBV29-1 combines with J gene TRBJ2-1, with 7 bases aligning to TRBD2. The V gene's germline CDR1 is SQVTM and CDR2 ANQGSEA. Trimming cost V 6 bases and J 0 bases; bases outside gene matches: 2. The CDR3 has 13 amino acids. CDR3 protein: CSVGGSSYNEQFF. The DNA of the CDR3 is TGCAGCGTGGGCGGGAGCTCCTACAATGAGCAGTTCTTC.

This clone was detected only once. The genes are TRBV11-3 and TRBJ2-2; perhaps TRBD1 as D (6 bases). Per the germline V gene, CDR1 is SGHNT and CDR2 is YENEEA. The CDR3 is 16 residues long. V shed 0 bases and J shed 3 bases, with 11 bases lying between them. CDR3 region: CASSLEEDSYTGELFF. The CDR3, as DNA: TGTGCCAGCAGCTTAGAGGAGGACAGCTACACCGGGGAGCTGTTTTTT. Complete variable domain (other parts from reference TRBV11-3 and TRBJ2-2): EAGVVQSPRYKIIEKKQPVAFWCNPISGHNTLYWYLQNLGQGPELLIRYENEEAVDDSQLPKDRFSAERLKGVDSTLKIQPAELGDSAVYLCASSLEEDSYTGELFFGEGSRLTVL.

The CDR3 bases are TGTGCCAGCAGCTCGGACGGGGGGATCAATGAAAAACTGTTTTTT. Encoded protein: CASSSDGGINEKLFF. The V call is TRBV5-6, the J call TRBJ1-4; perhaps TRBD1 as D (5 bases). Germline loops: CDR1 SGHDT, CDR2 YYEEEE. The V and J ends lost 3 bases and 5 bases respectively, with 14 bases between them. CDR3 length equals 15 residues.

The V call is TRBV4-1, the J call TRBJ1-5; the D gene is possibly TRBD1 (6 bases). V shed 0 bases and J shed 4 bases, with 13 bases lying between them. Germline V gives CDR1 MGHRA, CDR2 YSYEKL. CDR3 size: 16 residues. The CDR3: CASSQDTGIINQPQHF. The CDR3 DNA reads as TGCGCCAGCAGCCAAGACACAGGGATAATAAATCAGCCCCAGCATTTT.

The chain joins TRBV28 to TRBJ1-6; D may be TRBD1 (6 bases). The V end lost 7 bases, the J end lost 7 bases, and 17 bases lay between the germline ends. Germline-derived CDR1 and CDR2 are MDHEN and SYDVKM. The length of the CDR3 is 15 residues. The CDR3 reads CASIPQGVPNSPLHF. The CDR3 nucleotides read TGTGCCAGCATCCCACAGGGAGTGCCCAATTCACCCCTCCACTTT. The complete variable domain, with remaining parts taken from reference TRBV28 and TRBJ1-6, reads DVKVTQSSRYLVKRTGEKVFLECVQDMDHENMFWYRQDPGLGLRLIYFSYDVKMKEKGDIPEGYSVSREKKERFSLILESASTNQTSMYLCASIPQGVPNSPLHFGNGTRLTVT.

The gene calls are TRBV7-3 and TRBJ2-7; 15 bases fit TRBD2. The trim removed 2 bases at V and 5 bases at J, leaving 7 bases unmatched. CDR1 is SGHTA and CDR2 is FQGTGA in the germline V gene. There are 17 residues in the CDR3. The DNA of the CDR3 is TGTGCCAGCAGCTTAGGGACTAGCGGGAGGTTTGGCAACGAGCAGTACTTC. Protein: CASSLGTSGRFGNEQYF. Supplemented by reference TRBV7-3 and TRBJ2-7, the full variable domain reads GAGVSQTPSNKVTEKGKYVELRCDPISGHTALYWYRQSLGQGPEFLIYFQGTGAADDSGLPNDRFFAVRPEGSVSTLKIQRTERGDSAVYLCASSLGTSGRFGNEQYFGPGTRLTVT.

The chain couples TRBV16 to TRBJ2-7, with D hard to call. The germline V and J ends were trimmed by 4 bases and 2 bases, with 12 bases remaining between them. CDR3 length equals 14 residues. Germline V gene sequence: CDR1 KGHSY, CDR2 FQNENV. This chain's CDR3 is CASSPPLVPYEQYF. The CDR3 DNA follows: TGTGCCAGCAGCCCCCCTCTAGTACCCTACGAGCAGTACTTC.

This chain connects TRBV6-1 to TRBJ2-7, with a weak D call TRBD1 (5 bases). V was shortened by 1 base and J by 6 bases, with 19 bases between the two germline ends. The CDR3 contains 16 residues. Germline CDR1 MNHNS, CDR2 SASEGT. CDR3 bases: TGTGCCAGCAGTGAAGGAGGAGTCAGGGCAGTCGCCGAGCAGTACTTC. Encoded protein: CASSEGGVRAVAEQYF.

The chain is built from TRBV24-1 and TRBJ1-2; 7 nucleotides align to TRBD1. Germline V gene data show CDR1 as KGHDR and CDR2 as SFDVKD. The CDR3 is made up of 15 amino acids. After removal of 4 bases from V and 0 bases from J, the junction contained 4 bases not matched to a gene. The CDR3 sequence: CATSDTDRANYGYTF. The CDR3 DNA sequence: TGTGCCACCAGTGACACCGACAGGGCTAACTATGGCTACACCTTC.

The chain combines TRBV3-1 (or the pseudogene TRBV3-2) with TRBJ2-5; 16 nucleotides line up with TRBD2. The CDR3 runs to 18 residues. The V and J ends lost 1 base and 2 bases, in that order; junction bases with no gene match: 4. Per the germline V gene, CDR1 is LGHDT and CDR2 is YNNKEL (reference sequence). This CDR3 reads CASSQAGLAGGPQETQYF. The CDR3 DNA reads TGTGCCAGCAGCCAAGCGGGACTAGCGGGAGGGCCACAAGAGACCCAGTACTTC.

V and J are TRBV13 and TRBJ2-1; D may be TRBD1 (6 bases). The CDR3 extends over 12 amino acids. Trimming cost V 6 bases and J 5 bases, with 8 bases left between them. Germline-derived CDR1 and CDR2 are PRHDT and FYEKMQ (reference sequence). The CDR3 loop reads CASSRGNNEQFF. As DNA, the CDR3 is TGTGCCAGCAGTAGGGGGAACAATGAGCAGTTCTTC.

This chain connects TRBV11-2 to TRBJ1-1; 7 bases line up with TRBD1. The CDR3 spans 19 residues. The ends lost 2 bases at V and 1 base at J; junction bases unmatched: 16. The V gene's germline CDR1 is SGHAT and CDR2 FQNNGV. The CDR3 DNA reads as TGTGCCAGCAGCTTAAGTTTGCGGGGGGGGACAGCCTGGAACACTGAAGCTTTCTTT. Its protein is CASSLSLRGGTAWNTEAFF.

The V gene is TRBV18, the J gene TRBJ2-7, with D possibly being TRBD1 (5 bases). The V gene's germline CDR1 is KGHSH and CDR2 LQKENI. The V end was cut by 2 bases, the J end by 1 base, with 12 bases between. The CDR3 contains 15 residues. CDR3 region: CASSPVDSSSYEQYF. The CDR3 nucleotides are TGTGCCAGCTCACCAGTCGACAGCTCATCCTACGAGCAGTACTTC.

The chain links TRBV27 to TRBJ1-1; 7 nucleotides line up with TRBD1. Per germline, CDR1 MNHEY and CDR2 SMNVEV (reference sequence). Trimming at V came to 10 bases and at J to 6 bases, leaving 5 bases not matched to a gene. CDR3 size: 11 residues. CDR3 region: CATRQGPEAFF. The CDR3 DNA sequence: TGTGCCACCCGACAGGGCCCTGAAGCTTTCTTT.

This clone was detected only a few times. The genes are TRBV3-1 (or the pseudogene TRBV3-2) and TRBJ1-6, with TRBD1 as a possible D gene (6 bases). Deletions cut 3 bases from V and 1 base from J, with 13 bases between. The CDR3 has 17 amino acids. Germline V gives CDR1 LGHDT, CDR2 YNNKEL (reference sequence). DNA for the CDR3: TGTGCCAGCAGCCAGGCAGGGGTTGTATCCTATAATTCACCCCTCCACTTT. It yields the protein CASSQAGVVSYNSPLHF.

The V call is TRBV21-1, the J call TRBJ2-7; the table calls TRBD2, which could not be checked here. TRBV21-1 is a documented pseudogene. This CDR3 has 17 residues. The CDR3 region has the DNA TGTGCCAGCAGCAAAGGGGGAGAGGTAGCGGGAGAATACGAGCAGTACTTC. Translated: CASSKGGEVAGEYEQYF.

This clone was counted a few times. The chain combines TRBV7-2 with TRBJ2-3; TRBD2 agrees at 7 bases. The CDR3 loop spans 16 amino acids. CDR1 SGHTA and CDR2 FQGNSA come from the germline V gene. This chain's CDR3 is CASGGIKVSETDTQYF. The CDR3, as DNA: TGTGCATCGGGAGGAATTAAGGTGAGCGAGACAGATACGCAGTATTTT.

This clone was observed a few times. The V call is TRBV12-3 or TRBV12-4, the J call TRBJ2-7; D is perhaps TRBD1 (5 bases). This CDR3 region has 13 residues. V lost 8 bases and J lost 0, with 11 bases in between. CDR3 sequence reads: CASVGQGSYEQYF. CDR3 nucleotides: TGTGCCAGCGTGGGGCAGGGCTCCTACGAGCAGTACTTC.

This chain links TRBV2 with TRBJ1-1; possible D gene TRBD1, 5 bases. V gave up 8 bases and J gave up 4 bases, with 14 bases separating them. Germline V lookup: CDR1 SNHLY, CDR2 FYNNEI. The CDR3 spans 13 residues. The CDR3 nucleotides are TGTGCCAGCTGCGGGGGGAGAGGCACTGAAGCTTTCTTT. It encodes CASCGGRGTEAFF.

This chain joins TRBV18 and TRBJ1-3; no definite D call. The ends were cut back, 0 bases at V and 9 bases at J, with 6 bases in the middle. Germline V lookup: CDR1 KGHSH, CDR2 LQKENI. The length of the CDR3 is 12 residues. In nucleotides, the CDR3 is TGTGCCAGCTCACCACCGGCGGGCACCATATATTTT. Its translation is CASSPPAGTIYF.

The V call is TRBV3-1 (or the pseudogene TRBV3-2), the J call TRBJ1-2; TRBD1 aligns across 7 bases. The CDR3 loop spans 15 amino acids. Trimming removed 1 base from V and 6 bases from J; junction bases left unmatched: 8. Germline V CDR1 and CDR2: LGHDT, YNNKEL (reference sequence). The CDR3: CASSQAVQGRHGYTF. Written as DNA, the CDR3 is TGTGCCAGCAGCCAAGCCGTACAGGGGCGGCATGGCTACACCTTC.